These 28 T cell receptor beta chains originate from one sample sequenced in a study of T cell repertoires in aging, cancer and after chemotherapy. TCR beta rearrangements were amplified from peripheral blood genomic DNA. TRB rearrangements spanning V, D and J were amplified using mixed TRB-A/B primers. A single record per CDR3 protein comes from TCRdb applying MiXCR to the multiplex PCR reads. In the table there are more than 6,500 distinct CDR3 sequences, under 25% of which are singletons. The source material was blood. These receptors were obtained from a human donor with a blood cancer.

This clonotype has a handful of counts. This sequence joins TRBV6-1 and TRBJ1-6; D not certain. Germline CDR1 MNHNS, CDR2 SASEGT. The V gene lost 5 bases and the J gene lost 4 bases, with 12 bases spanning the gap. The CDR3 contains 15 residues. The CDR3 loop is CASSLLGLYNSPLHF. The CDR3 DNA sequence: TGTGCCAGCAGTCTCCTAGGACTATATAATTCACCCCTCCACTTT.

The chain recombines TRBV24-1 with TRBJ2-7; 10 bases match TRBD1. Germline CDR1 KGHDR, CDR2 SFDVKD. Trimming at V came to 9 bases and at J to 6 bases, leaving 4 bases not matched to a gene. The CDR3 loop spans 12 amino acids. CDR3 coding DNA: TGTGCCACCCCGGACAGGGGGGTCGAGCAGTACTTC. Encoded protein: CATPDRGVEQYF.

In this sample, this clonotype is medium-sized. The CDR3 sequence: CASSGTGGSYEQYF. CDR3 in DNA: TGTGCCAGTTCCGGGACAGGGGGATCCTACGAGCAGTACTTC. The V call is TRBV19, the J call TRBJ2-7, with 11 positions matching TRBD1. In germline, CDR1 is LNHDA, CDR2 SQIVND (reference sequence). The CDR3 extends over 14 amino acids. J gave up 1 base and V 8 bases, and 4 bases lay outside the gene matches.

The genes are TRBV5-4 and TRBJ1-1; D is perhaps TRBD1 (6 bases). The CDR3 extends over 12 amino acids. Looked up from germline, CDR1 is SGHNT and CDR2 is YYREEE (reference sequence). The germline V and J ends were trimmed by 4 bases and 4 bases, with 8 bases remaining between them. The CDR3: CASSARGTEAFF. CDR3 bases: TGTGCCAGCAGCGCCAGGGGCACTGAAGCTTTCTTT.

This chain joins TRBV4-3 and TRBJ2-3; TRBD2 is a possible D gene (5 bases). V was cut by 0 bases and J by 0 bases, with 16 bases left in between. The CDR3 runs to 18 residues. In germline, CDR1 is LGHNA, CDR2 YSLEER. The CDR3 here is CASSQELGGGLSTDTQYF. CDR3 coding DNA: TGCGCCAGCAGCCAAGAACTAGGCGGCGGGCTAAGCACAGATACGCAGTATTTT.

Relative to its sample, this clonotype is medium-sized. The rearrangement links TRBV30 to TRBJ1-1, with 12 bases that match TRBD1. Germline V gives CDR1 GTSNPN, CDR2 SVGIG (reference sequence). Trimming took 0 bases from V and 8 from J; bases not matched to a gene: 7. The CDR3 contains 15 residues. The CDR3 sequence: CAWSVPGTGGAEAFF. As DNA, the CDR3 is TGTGCCTGGAGTGTACCCGGGACAGGGGGCGCGGAAGCTTTCTTT.

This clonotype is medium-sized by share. The CDR3 is CAWSPNSYEQYF. CDR3 nucleotides: TGTGCCTGGAGTCCTAACTCCTACGAGCAGTACTTC. V and J are TRBV30 and TRBJ2-7; D remains unclear. Trimming shortened V by 2 bases and J by 0 bases, and 5 bases separated the two germline ends. The CDR3 is 12 amino acids. The germline V gene has CDR1 GTSNPN and CDR2 SVGIG (reference sequence). The entire variable domain, with the rest obtained from reference TRBV30 and TRBJ2-7, is as follows: SQTIHQWPATLVQPVGSPLSLECTVEGTSNPNLYWYRQAAGRGLQLLFYSVGIGQISSEVPQNLSASRPQDRQFILSSKKLLLSDSGFYLCAWSPNSYEQYFGPGTRLTVT.

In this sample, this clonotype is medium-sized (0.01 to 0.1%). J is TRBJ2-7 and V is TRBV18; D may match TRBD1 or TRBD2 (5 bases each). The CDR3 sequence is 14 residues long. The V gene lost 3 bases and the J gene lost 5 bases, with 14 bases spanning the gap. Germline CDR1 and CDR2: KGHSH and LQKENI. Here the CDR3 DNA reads TGTGCCAGCTCACCCCAGTGGGGGATGGACGAGCAGTACTTC. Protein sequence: CASSPQWGMDEQYF.

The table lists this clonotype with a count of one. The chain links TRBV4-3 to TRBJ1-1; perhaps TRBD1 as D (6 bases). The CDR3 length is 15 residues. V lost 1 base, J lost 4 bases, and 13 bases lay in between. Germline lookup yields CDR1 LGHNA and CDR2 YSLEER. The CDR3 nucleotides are TGCGCCAGCAGCCAAGCACAGGGTTGGGGCACTGAAGCTTTCTTT. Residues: CASSQAQGWGTEAFF.

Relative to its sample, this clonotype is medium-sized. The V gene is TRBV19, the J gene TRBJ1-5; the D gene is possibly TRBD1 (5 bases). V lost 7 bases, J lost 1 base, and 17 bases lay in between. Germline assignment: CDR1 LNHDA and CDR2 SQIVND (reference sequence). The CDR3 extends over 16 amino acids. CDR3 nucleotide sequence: TGTGCCAGTACCACCTTGTGGGGCCAAAGCAATCAGCCCCAGCATTTT. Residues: CASTTLWGQSNQPQHF.

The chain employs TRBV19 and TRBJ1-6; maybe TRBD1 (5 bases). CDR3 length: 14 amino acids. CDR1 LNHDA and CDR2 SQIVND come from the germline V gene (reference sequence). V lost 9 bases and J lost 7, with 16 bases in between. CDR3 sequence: CASHLGTENSPLHF. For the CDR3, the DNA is TGTGCCAGCCACCTGGGGACGGAGAATTCACCCCTCCACTTT.

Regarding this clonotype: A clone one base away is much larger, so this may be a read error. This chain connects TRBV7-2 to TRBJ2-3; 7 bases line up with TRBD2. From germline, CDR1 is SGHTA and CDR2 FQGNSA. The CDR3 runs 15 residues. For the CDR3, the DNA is TGTGTCAGCAGCCTCGCGTCAGCGGGATCAGATACGCAGTATTTT. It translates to CVSSLASAGSDTQYF. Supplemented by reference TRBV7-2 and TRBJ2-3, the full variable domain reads GAGVSQSPSNKVTEKGKDVELRCDPISGHTALYWYRQSLGQGLEFLIYFQGNSAPDKSGLPSDRFSAERTGGSVSTLTIQRTQQEDSAVYLCVSSLASAGSDTQYFGPGTRLTVL.

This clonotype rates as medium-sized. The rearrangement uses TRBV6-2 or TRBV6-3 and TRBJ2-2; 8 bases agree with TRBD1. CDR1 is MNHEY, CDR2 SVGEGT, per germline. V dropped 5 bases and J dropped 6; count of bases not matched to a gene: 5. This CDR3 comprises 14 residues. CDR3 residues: CASSQLQGAGELFF. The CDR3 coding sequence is TGTGCCAGCAGTCAGCTACAGGGGGCCGGGGAGCTGTTTTTT.

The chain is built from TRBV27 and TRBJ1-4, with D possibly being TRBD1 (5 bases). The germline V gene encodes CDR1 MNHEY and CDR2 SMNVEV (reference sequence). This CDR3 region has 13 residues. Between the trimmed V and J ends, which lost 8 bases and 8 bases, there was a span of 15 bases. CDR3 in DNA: TGTGCCAGCGGGGGGGGAGTTCGGGAAAAACTGTTTTTT. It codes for CASGGGVREKLFF.

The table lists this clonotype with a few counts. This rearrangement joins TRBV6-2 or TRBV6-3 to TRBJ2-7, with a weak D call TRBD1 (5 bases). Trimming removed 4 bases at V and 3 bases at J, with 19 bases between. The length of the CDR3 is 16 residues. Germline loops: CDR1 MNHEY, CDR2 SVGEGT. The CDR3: CASSSFRQFLRYEQYF. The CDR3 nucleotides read TGTGCCAGCAGTTCCTTCCGACAGTTTCTCCGCTACGAGCAGTACTTC.

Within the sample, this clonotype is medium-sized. The CDR3: CASRTTGGAGVGYTF. DNA for the CDR3: TGTGCCAGTAGAACGACAGGGGGCGCAGGAGTTGGCTACACCTTC. The rearrangement uses TRBV19 and TRBJ1-2, with 10 bases fitting TRBD1. Trimming cost V 6 bases and J 7 bases; bases outside gene matches: 11. Germline CDR1 is LNHDA and CDR2 is SQIVND (reference sequence). This CDR3 has 15 residues.

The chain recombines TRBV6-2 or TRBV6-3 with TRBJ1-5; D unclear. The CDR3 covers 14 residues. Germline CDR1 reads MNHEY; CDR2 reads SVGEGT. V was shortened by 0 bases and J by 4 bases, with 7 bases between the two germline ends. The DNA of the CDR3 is TGTGCCAGCAGTTACTCGGGGAGTAATCAGCCCCAGCATTTT. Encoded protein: CASSYSGSNQPQHF.

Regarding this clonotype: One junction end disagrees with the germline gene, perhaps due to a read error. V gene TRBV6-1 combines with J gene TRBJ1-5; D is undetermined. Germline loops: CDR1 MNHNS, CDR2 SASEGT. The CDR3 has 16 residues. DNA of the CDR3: TGTGCCAGCAGTGAGGGTCAGATTCTTAGCAATCGGCCCCAGCATTTT. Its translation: CASSEGQILSNRPQHF.

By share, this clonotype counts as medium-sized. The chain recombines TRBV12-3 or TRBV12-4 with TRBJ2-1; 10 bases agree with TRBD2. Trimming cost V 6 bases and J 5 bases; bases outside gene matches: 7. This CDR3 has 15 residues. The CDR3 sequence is CASRSSGSIHNEQFF. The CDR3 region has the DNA TGTGCCAGCAGGTCTAGCGGGAGCATCCACAATGAGCAGTTCTTC.

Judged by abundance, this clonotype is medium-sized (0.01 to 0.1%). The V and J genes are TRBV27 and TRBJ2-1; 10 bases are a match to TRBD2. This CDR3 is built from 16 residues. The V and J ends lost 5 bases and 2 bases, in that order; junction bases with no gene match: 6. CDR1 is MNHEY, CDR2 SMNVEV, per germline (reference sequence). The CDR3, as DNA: TGTGCCAGCAGTCACACCGGGACTAGCGCCTACAATGAGCAGTTCTTC. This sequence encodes CASSHTGTSAYNEQFF.

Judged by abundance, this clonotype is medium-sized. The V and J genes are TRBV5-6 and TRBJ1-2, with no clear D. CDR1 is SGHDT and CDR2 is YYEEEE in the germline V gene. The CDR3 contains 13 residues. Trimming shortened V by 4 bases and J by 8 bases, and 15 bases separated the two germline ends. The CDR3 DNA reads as TGTGCCAGCAGCCCATCAAATAGTCAGGGCTACACCTTC. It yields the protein CASSPSNSQGYTF.

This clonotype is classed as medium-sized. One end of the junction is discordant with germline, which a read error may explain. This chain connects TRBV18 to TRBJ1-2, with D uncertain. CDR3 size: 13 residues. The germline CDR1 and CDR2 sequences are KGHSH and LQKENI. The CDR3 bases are TGTGCCACCTCAGGAGAAGCTAACTATGGCTACACCTTC. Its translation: CATSGEANYGYTF. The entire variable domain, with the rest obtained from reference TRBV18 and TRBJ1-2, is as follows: NAGVMQNPRHLVRRRGQEARLRCSPMKGHSHVYWYRQLPEEGLKFMVYLQKENIIDESGMPKERFSAEFPKEGPSILRIQQVVRGDSAAYFCATSGEANYGYTFGSGTRLTVV.

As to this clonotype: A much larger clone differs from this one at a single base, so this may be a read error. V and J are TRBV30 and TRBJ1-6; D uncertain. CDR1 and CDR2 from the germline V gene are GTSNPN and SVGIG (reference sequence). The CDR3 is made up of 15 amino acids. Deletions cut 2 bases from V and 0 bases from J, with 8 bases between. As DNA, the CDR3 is TGTGCCTGGAGTCAATTAAGCTCCTATAATTCACCCCTCCACTTT. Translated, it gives CAWSQLSSYNSPLHF.

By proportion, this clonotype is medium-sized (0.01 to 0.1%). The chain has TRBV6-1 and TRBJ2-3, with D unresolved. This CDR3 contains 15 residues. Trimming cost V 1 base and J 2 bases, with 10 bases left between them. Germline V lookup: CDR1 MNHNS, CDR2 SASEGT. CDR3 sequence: CASSEVGTYTDTQYF. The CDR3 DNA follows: TGTGCCAGCAGTGAAGTCGGCACCTACACAGATACGCAGTATTTT.

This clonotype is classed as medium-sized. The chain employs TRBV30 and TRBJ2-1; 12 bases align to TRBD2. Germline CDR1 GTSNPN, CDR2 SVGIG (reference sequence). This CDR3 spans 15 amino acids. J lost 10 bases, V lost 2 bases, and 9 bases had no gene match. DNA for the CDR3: TGTGCCTGGAGTAAGGCTAGCGGGAGGGCCGGGGAGCAGTTCTTC. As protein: CAWSKASGRAGEQFF.

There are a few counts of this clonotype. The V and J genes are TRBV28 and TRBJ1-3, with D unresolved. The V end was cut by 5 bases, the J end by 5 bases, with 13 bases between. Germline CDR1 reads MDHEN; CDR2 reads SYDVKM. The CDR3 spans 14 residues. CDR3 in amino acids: CASSAGVNRNTIYF. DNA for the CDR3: TGTGCCAGCAGTGCTGGAGTCAACAGAAACACCATATATTTT.

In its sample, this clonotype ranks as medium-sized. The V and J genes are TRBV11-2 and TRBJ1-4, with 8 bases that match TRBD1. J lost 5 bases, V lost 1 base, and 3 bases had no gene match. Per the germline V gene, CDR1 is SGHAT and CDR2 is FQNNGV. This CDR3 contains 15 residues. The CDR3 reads CASSLGDRRNEKLFF. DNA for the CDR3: TGTGCCAGCAGCTTAGGGGACAGGCGGAATGAAAAACTGTTTTTT.

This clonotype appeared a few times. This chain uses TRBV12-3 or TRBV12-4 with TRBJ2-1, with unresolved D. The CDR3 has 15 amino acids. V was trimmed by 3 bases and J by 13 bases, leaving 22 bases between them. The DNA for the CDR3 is TGTGCCAGCAGTTTGGCAGGCCACCGTACCGATGCACAGTTCTTC. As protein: CASSLAGHRTDAQFF.